These 27 T cell receptor beta chains originate from one sample sequenced in a study of blood T cell repertoires in COVID-19. TCRdb keeps only in-frame clones here, not all; method: immunoSEQ multiplex PCR. This repertoire shows some 300,000 clones, roughly 91% found once; its top ten account for around 2%. Sequenced material: PBMCs or T cells enriched from blood (not recorded which). All receptors derive from a woman in her sixties in a cohort exposed to, infected with or recovered from COVID-19 (not recorded which).

The V call is TRBV15, the J call TRBJ1-1; 9 bases align to TRBD1. This CDR3 region has 16 residues. J lost 11 bases, V lost 1 base, and 14 bases had no gene match. CDR1 LNHNV and CDR2 YYDKDF come from the germline V gene (reference sequence). The CDR3 region has the DNA TGTGCCACCAGCAGAGTTAAGGGACAGGGATTTAGGGGGGCTTTCTTT. This encodes CATSRVKGQGFRGAFF. Full variable domain (rest looked up from reference TRBV15 and TRBJ1-1): DAMVIQNPRYQVTQFGKPVTLSCSQTLNHNVMYWYQQKSSQAPKLLFHYYDKDFNNEADTPDNFQSRRPNTSFCFLDIRSPGLGDTAMYLCATSRVKGQGFRGAFFGQGTRLTVV.

Only a few counts were recorded for this clone. This sequence joins TRBV5-4 and TRBJ2-7; weak D call: TRBD1 (6 bases). The CDR3 has 14 amino acids. V was shortened by 4 bases and J by 0 bases, with 11 bases between the two germline ends. In germline, CDR1 is SGHNT, CDR2 YYREEE (reference sequence). The DNA of the CDR3 is TGTGCCAGCAGCGCGGACAGAGGCTCCTACGAGCAGTACTTC. Protein: CASSADRGSYEQYF.

Worth noting for this clone: The same CDR3 is also encoded by other DNA sequences in this sample. The rearrangement uses TRBV3-1 (or the pseudogene TRBV3-2) and TRBJ2-7; D not resolved. Germline-derived CDR1 and CDR2 are LGHDT and YNNKEL (reference sequence). This CDR3 comprises 12 residues. Trimming pared 2 bases from V and 4 bases from J, leaving 6 bases between. The CDR3 is CASSQSTYEQYF. The CDR3 coding sequence is TGTGCCAGCAGCCAATCCACTTACGAGCAGTACTTC.

V and J are TRBV4-1 and TRBJ2-3; D is undetermined. This CDR3 spans 15 amino acids. The germline V gene encodes CDR1 MGHRA and CDR2 YSYEKL. The V and J ends lost 1 base and 5 bases respectively, with 13 bases between them. For the CDR3, the DNA is TGCGCCAGCAGCCAAGGGCCCCTAGAAGGAGATACGCAGTATTTT. Translated: CASSQGPLEGDTQYF.

This chain connects TRBV27 to TRBJ2-1; weak D call: TRBD2 (6 bases). The CDR3 consists of 14 residues. The germline CDR1 and CDR2 sequences are MNHEY and SMNVEV (reference sequence). Trimming left V 5 bases short and J 0 bases short, with 8 bases between. CDR3 DNA: TGTGCCAGCAGTAACGGGGGCTCCTACAATGAGCAGTTCTTC. The encoded protein is CASSNGGSYNEQFF.

To note about this clone: At the DNA level, this CDR3 is encoded by other sequences in the same sample as well. V and J are TRBV9 and TRBJ2-7; 11 nucleotides match TRBD2. CDR3 length: 15 amino acids. CDR1 and CDR2 (germline): SGDLS, YYNGEE. V lost 3 bases to trimming and J lost 0 bases; unmatched junction nucleotides: 2. The CDR3 DNA reads TGTGCCAGCAGCGCCCTAGCGGGGGGCTCCTACGAGCAGTACTTC. Its translation: CASSALAGGSYEQYF.

This clone occurred once. The chain links TRBV19 to TRBJ2-2, with a possible D match to TRBD2 (5 bases). V was clipped by 4 bases and J by 0 bases, with 9 bases between them. The germline gives CDR1 LNHDA, CDR2 SQIVND (reference sequence). The CDR3 length is 15 residues. In DNA form, the CDR3 reads TGTGCCAGTAGTAAGTTAGCGTCGAACACCGGGGAGCTGTTTTTT. Translation gives CASSKLASNTGELFF.

This rearrangement joins TRBV7-3 to TRBJ2-3; 10 bases are shared with TRBD2. CDR1 is SGHTA and CDR2 is FQGTGA in the germline V gene. V dropped 4 bases and J dropped 3; count of bases not matched to a gene: 7. This CDR3 has 16 amino acids. The CDR3 DNA reads TGTGCCAGCAGCTCCCCTAGCGGGAGCATAACAGATACGCAGTATTTT. It specifies CASSSPSGSITDTQYF.

The chain links TRBV6-1 to TRBJ1-6; D gene unclear. The V and J ends lost 3 bases and 5 bases respectively, with 14 bases between them. The CDR3 has 16 amino acids. CDR1 MNHNS and CDR2 SASEGT come from the germline V gene. CDR3 DNA sequence: TGTGCCAGCAGTGATCTGGGCAGGCGTGATAATTCACCCCTCCACTTT. It specifies CASSDLGRRDNSPLHF.

This clone was recorded only once. The chain carries TRBV28 and TRBJ2-7; D is unresolved. The CDR3 runs 13 residues. The V gene lost 6 bases and the J gene lost 0 bases, with 9 bases spanning the gap. Germline-derived CDR1 and CDR2 are MDHEN and SYDVKM. Here the CDR3 DNA reads TGTGCCAGCAGGAGTACTGACTCCTACGAGCAGTACTTC. This sequence encodes CASRSTDSYEQYF. The variable domain in full, completed from reference TRBV28 and TRBJ2-7, reads DVKVTQSSRYLVKRTGEKVFLECVQDMDHENMFWYRQDPGLGLRLIYFSYDVKMKEKGDIPEGYSVSREKKERFSLILESASTNQTSMYLCASRSTDSYEQYFGPGTRLTVT.

This clone was detected only a few times. The chain employs TRBV30 and TRBJ1-2, with 7 bases fitting TRBD1. This CDR3 is 17 amino acids long. Germline-derived CDR1 and CDR2 are GTSNPN and SVGIG (reference sequence). V gave up 2 bases and J gave up 7 bases; unmatched junction bases: 19. The CDR3, as DNA: TGTGCCTGGAGTTCATCCGGGACAGCAGTTGACTTTAGTGGCTACACCTTC. Amino acids: CAWSSSGTAVDFSGYTF.

The chain recombines TRBV20-1 with TRBJ2-5; no definite D call. Germline lookup yields CDR1 DFQATT and CDR2 SNEGSKA (reference sequence). Trimming left V 3 bases short and J 5 bases short, with 4 bases between. This CDR3 is 10 amino acids long. Here the CDR3 reads CSASSETQYF. The CDR3 DNA follows: TGCAGTGCTAGTAGCGAGACCCAGTACTTC.

This clone was counted once. The J gene is TRBJ2-2, the V gene TRBV13; 9 nucleotides agree with TRBD1. Germline lookup yields CDR1 PRHDT and CDR2 FYEKMQ (reference sequence). J was trimmed by 1 base and V by 6 bases; bases with no gene match: 3. The CDR3 runs to 15 residues. CDR3 sequence reads: CASRRTGENTGELFF. Here the CDR3 DNA reads TGTGCCAGCAGGCGGACAGGGGAGAACACCGGGGAGCTGTTTTTT.

This clone showed up just once. The rearrangement uses TRBV25-1 and TRBJ2-7; 9 bases are a match to TRBD2. Germline CDR1 reads MGHDK; CDR2 reads SYGVNS. CDR3 length equals 15 residues. V dropped 1 base and J dropped 3; count of bases not matched to a gene: 4. The CDR3 loop reads CASSEWGAGGYEQYF. The CDR3 region has the DNA TGTGCCAGCAGTGAATGGGGAGCGGGGGGCTACGAGCAGTACTTC.

This rearrangement joins TRBV18 to TRBJ1-5; 8 positions agree with TRBD1. V shed 3 bases and J 7 bases; nucleotides not matched to a gene: 5. CDR3 length equals 14 residues. Looked up from germline, CDR1 is KGHSH and CDR2 is LQKENI. CDR3 in amino acids: CASSPRQGSQPQHF. CDR3 nucleotide sequence: TGTGCCAGCTCACCGCGACAGGGGTCCCAGCCCCAGCATTTT.

This clone was seen only a few times. V usage is TRBV24-1 and J usage is TRBJ2-1; TRBD2 is a possible D gene (5 bases). V was clipped by 9 bases and J by 2 bases, with 19 bases between them. Germline V gene data show CDR1 as KGHDR and CDR2 as SFDVKD. The CDR3 consists of 16 residues. The CDR3 DNA sequence: TGTGCCACCTCATCTGATATCGTGGGAGCCTACAATGAGCAGTTCTTC. Translated: CATSSDIVGAYNEQFF.

V gene TRBV4-1 combines with J gene TRBJ2-3, with TRBD1 identical over 7 bases. The CDR3 sequence is 17 residues long. The V gene's germline CDR1 is MGHRA and CDR2 YSYEKL. V shed 0 bases, J shed 4 bases, and the junction held 10 bases outside the gene matches. The CDR3 sequence: CASSQDGAGGPADTQYF. The CDR3 DNA reads as TGCGCCAGCAGCCAAGACGGGGCAGGGGGTCCCGCAGATACGCAGTATTTT.

This chain connects TRBV5-1 to TRBJ2-7, with 7 bases lining up with TRBD1. V lost 6 bases to trimming and J lost 1 base; unmatched junction nucleotides: 7. Germline CDR1 and CDR2: SGHRS and YFSETQ. CDR3 size: 14 residues. CDR3 sequence (DNA): TGCGCCAGCACCAGGGACAGCCAATCCTACGAGCAGTACTTC. Protein product: CASTRDSQSYEQYF.

This sequence joins TRBV3-1 (or the pseudogene TRBV3-2) and TRBJ2-1; the match to TRBD1 covers 12 bases. The CDR3 runs to 13 residues. Unmatched junction bases numbered 1, after V lost 4 bases and J lost 9 bases. The germline gives CDR1 LGHDT, CDR2 YNNKEL (reference sequence). The CDR3 coding sequence is TGTGCCAGCAGCCGGGACAGGGGGCCTGAGCAGTTCTTC. This codes for CASSRDRGPEQFF.

The gene calls are TRBV5-6 and TRBJ1-1, with TRBD1 matching over 7 bases. This CDR3 is built from 14 residues. V lost 4 bases, J lost 4 bases, and 7 bases stayed unmatched. CDR1 SGHDT and CDR2 YYEEEE come from the germline V gene. The CDR3 loop reads CASSRDRWGTEAFF. The CDR3 DNA is TGTGCCAGCAGCAGGGACAGATGGGGCACTGAAGCTTTCTTT.

The chain recombines TRBV7-3 with TRBJ1-5; 12 nucleotides match TRBD1. This CDR3 has 23 residues. The V gene end was trimmed by 1 base and the J gene end by 2 bases; junction bases not matched to a gene: 21. Germline assignment: CDR1 SGHTA and CDR2 FQGTGA. The CDR3 spells CASSLNGDRGLTKLPYCNQPQHF. The CDR3 DNA follows: TGTGCCAGCAGCTTAAACGGGGACAGGGGGCTAACCAAACTCCCCTACTGCAATCAGCCCCAGCATTTT. Filled out from reference TRBV7-3 and TRBJ1-5, the complete variable domain reads GAGVSQTPSNKVTEKGKYVELRCDPISGHTALYWYRQSLGQGPEFLIYFQGTGAADDSGLPNDRFFAVRPEGSVSTLKIQRTERGDSAVYLCASSLNGDRGLTKLPYCNQPQHFGDGTRLSIL.

The chain carries TRBV7-9 and TRBJ2-3, with TRBD1 matching over 9 bases. The V gene end was trimmed by 4 bases and the J gene end by 6 bases; junction bases not matched to a gene: 5. This CDR3 comprises 14 residues. Germline V CDR1 and CDR2: SEHNR, FQNEAQ (reference sequence). CDR3 amino acids: CASSWDRAEDTQYF. For the CDR3, the DNA is TGTGCCAGCAGCTGGGACAGGGCGGAGGATACGCAGTATTTT.

This chain links TRBV24-1 with TRBJ1-5; TRBD1 agrees at 7 bases. The ends lost 9 bases at V and 0 bases at J; junction bases unmatched: 10. Germline values: CDR1 KGHDR, CDR2 SFDVKD. The CDR3 consists of 16 residues. The CDR3 DNA follows: TGTGCCACCTTCGACGACAGGGACTTTAGCAATCAGCCCCAGCATTTT. Encoded protein: CATFDDRDFSNQPQHF.

V usage is TRBV9 and J usage is TRBJ1-5; 7 positions agree with TRBD1. Trimming at V came to 4 bases and at J to 7 bases, leaving 8 bases not matched to a gene. The length of the CDR3 is 14 residues. Germline assignment: CDR1 SGDLS and CDR2 YYNGEE. CDR3 sequence reads: CASSPRQGGQPQHF. DNA for the CDR3: TGTGCCAGCAGCCCCCGACAGGGCGGGCAGCCCCAGCATTTT.

Comments on this clone: The same CDR3 is also encoded by other DNA sequences in this sample. CDR3 nucleotides: TGTGCCAGCTCAACAGGGACCCAAGAGACCCAGTACTTC. Translated: CASSTGTQETQYF. The chain recombines TRBV18 with TRBJ2-5; tentative D call: TRBD1 (6 bases). Trimming shortened V by 5 bases and J by 1 base, and 8 bases separated the two germline ends. The V gene's germline CDR1 is KGHSH and CDR2 LQKENI. The CDR3 length is 13 residues.

This chain joins TRBV6-5 and TRBJ2-7; no definite D call. V dropped 2 bases and J dropped 1 base, with 12 bases sitting between them. The CDR3 runs to 15 residues. Per the germline V gene, CDR1 is MNHEY and CDR2 is SVGAGI. CDR3 sequence (DNA): TGTGCCAGCAGTTACGGCCAGGTACATTCCTACGAGCAGTACTTC. Translating gives CASSYGQVHSYEQYF.

This chain connects TRBV6-1 to TRBJ2-1, with 10 bases fitting TRBD1. Germline loops: CDR1 MNHNS, CDR2 SASEGT. V lost 0 bases and J lost 8; bases outside the gene matches: 7. There are 16 residues in the CDR3. CDR3 sequence: CASSEAGTGAMDEQFF. As DNA, the CDR3 is TGTGCCAGCAGTGAAGCAGGGACAGGGGCAATGGATGAGCAGTTCTTC.